This TCR beta chain comes out of a study of control samples from healthy donors and cancer patients. Concerning this clone: Sequence at one end of the junction differs from germline and may be a read error.

Profiling relied on immunoSEQ multiplex PCR, and the TCRdb table lists in-frame clones only, not all of them. The data show about 71,000 clones, roughly 90% seen once. The CDR3 has 15 amino acids. Germline-derived CDR1 and CDR2 are MGHDK and SYGVNS. The material sequenced was PBMCs. The TCR originated in a man in his sixties with lung cancer. The rearrangement uses TRBV25-1 and TRBJ2-6; tentative D call: TRBD2 (6 bases). CDR3 amino acids: CASRDGGAGANVLTF. The CDR3 region has the DNA TGTGCCAGCCGTGATGGAGGGGCTGGGGCCAACGTCCTGACTTTC.